This T cell receptor (beta chain) was obtained from a study of CD4 T cells in relation to SARS-CoV-2 and coronaviruses. With V trimmed by 10 bases and J by 3 bases, 4 bases remained unmatched. The length of the CDR3 is 14 residues. Germline CDR1 SNHLY, CDR2 FYNNEI. The unexposed donors gave CD4+ T cells in about 2011-2018, prior to COVID-19. Isolation of CD4+ T cells took place after about eleven days in culture. Clones were sequenced by immunoSEQ multiplex PCR, and TCRdb holds only the in-frame ones, with some missing. The sample has 25,000 or so clones, around 78% seen once; the top ten hold approximately 15%. This clone was detected a few times. Its cognate antigen is unknown.

Sequenced sample: CD4+ T cells from PBMCs, cultured in vitro. The receptor's source is a human donor in good health. V and J are TRBV2 and TRBJ2-7; 15 nucleotides agree with TRBD2. CDR3 sequence: CATGTSGRYYEQYF. As DNA, the CDR3 is TGTGCCACCGGGACTAGCGGGAGGTACTACGAGCAGTACTTC.